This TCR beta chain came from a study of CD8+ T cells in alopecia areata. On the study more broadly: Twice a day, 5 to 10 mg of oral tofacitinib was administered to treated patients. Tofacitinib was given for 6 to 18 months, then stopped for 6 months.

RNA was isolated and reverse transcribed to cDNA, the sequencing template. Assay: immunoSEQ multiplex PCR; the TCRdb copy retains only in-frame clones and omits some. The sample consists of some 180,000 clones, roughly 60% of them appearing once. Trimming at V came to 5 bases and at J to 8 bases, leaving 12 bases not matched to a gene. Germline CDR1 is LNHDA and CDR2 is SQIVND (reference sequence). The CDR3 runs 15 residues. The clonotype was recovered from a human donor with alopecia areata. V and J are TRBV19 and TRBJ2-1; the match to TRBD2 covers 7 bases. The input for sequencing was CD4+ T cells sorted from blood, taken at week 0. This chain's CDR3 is CASSSTSVGRHEQFF. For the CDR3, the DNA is TGTGCCAGTAGTTCCACTAGCGTTGGTCGACATGAGCAGTTCTTC.